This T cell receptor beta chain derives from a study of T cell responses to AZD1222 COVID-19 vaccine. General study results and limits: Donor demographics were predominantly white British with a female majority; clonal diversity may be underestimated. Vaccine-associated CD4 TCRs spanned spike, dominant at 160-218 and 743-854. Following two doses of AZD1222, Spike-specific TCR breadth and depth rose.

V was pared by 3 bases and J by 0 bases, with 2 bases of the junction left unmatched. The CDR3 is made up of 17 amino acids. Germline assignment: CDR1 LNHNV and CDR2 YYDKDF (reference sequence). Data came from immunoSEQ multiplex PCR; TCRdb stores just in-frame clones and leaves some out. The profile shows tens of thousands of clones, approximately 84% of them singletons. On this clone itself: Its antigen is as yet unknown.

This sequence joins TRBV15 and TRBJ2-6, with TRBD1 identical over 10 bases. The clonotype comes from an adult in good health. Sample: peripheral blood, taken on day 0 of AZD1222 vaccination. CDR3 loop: CATSRTGGLSGANVLTF. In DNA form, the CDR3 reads TGTGCCACCAGCAGGACAGGGGGCCTCTCTGGGGCCAACGTCCTGACTTTC.